This T cell receptor (beta chain) was documented in a study of blood T cell repertoires in COVID-19. In the study overall: Acute-phase and convalescent COVID-19 samples originated in the United States, Italy and Spain. Sources were T cells, B-cell-depleted T cells, or PBMCs; the material itself was cDNA or gDNA.

This clone was observed a few times. The CDR3 loop spans 16 amino acids. V trimming: 7 bases; J trimming: 0 bases; junction bases outside the gene matches: 10. Authors' analysis steps: Reference gene primer amplification in the assay estimated nucleated cell counts. This table comes from immunoSEQ multiplex PCR, and its TCRdb copy is limited to in-frame clones, with some not included. The DNA was the basis for D and trimming; V, J and clone size are from that table. Of about 140,000 clones in the sample, 84% were seen once. V gene TRBV5-7 combines with J gene TRBJ2-4; TRBD1 aligns across 7 bases. TRBV5-7 is reported as an ORF; its role is uncertain. Input material: peripheral blood. This TCR was sampled from a human donor in a cohort sampled during active COVID-19. This CDR3 reads CASFSRTGEAKNIQYF. The CDR3 DNA follows: TGTGCCAGCTTCTCCCGGACAGGCGAAGCCAAAAACATTCAGTACTTC.